These 3 T cell receptor beta chains originate from one sample sequenced in a study of CD8 T cells in ankylosing spondylitis. TCRdb recomputed calls from the 5' RACE reads with MiXCR, one row per CDR3 protein. The profile covers 300,000 to 400,000 distinct CDR3 sequences, with roughly 14% appearing a single time and roughly 1.1% taken by the ten largest. Sequenced material: blood, either unsorted or a sorted T cell fraction (not recorded which). These TCRs come from a male donor with ankylosing spondylitis or in good health (not recorded which).

Concerning this clonotype itself: The germline gene is not matched at one end of the junction; a read error may be the cause. This rearrangement joins TRBV2 to TRBJ1-4, with unresolved D. The CDR3 has 10 residues. Germline assignment: CDR1 SNHLY and CDR2 FYNNEI. As DNA, the CDR3 is TGTGCCAGCAGGAAGTCAGGCCACGTTTTT. Encoded protein: CASRKSGHVF.

This chain links TRBV2 with TRBJ2-5; TRBD1 or TRBD2 may be the D gene (6 bases each). CDR1 and CDR2 from the germline V gene are SNHLY and FYNNEI. V was pared by 7 bases and J by 4 bases, with 13 bases between. This CDR3 is 13 amino acids long. In DNA, the CDR3 is TGTGCCAGCAATGGCAGGGGAGGAGAGACCCAGTACTTC. Protein sequence: CASNGRGGETQYF.

This clonotype turned up a few times. The V call is TRBV5-6, the J call TRBJ1-2; the D is unclear. The germline CDR1 and CDR2 sequences are SGHDT and YYEEEE. The germline V and J ends were trimmed by 4 bases and 4 bases, with 14 bases remaining between them. The CDR3 is 14 residues long. CDR3 nucleotides: TGTGCCAGCAGCCTAGACGAACGGGTCTATGGCTACACCTTC. Its translation is CASSLDERVYGYTF.